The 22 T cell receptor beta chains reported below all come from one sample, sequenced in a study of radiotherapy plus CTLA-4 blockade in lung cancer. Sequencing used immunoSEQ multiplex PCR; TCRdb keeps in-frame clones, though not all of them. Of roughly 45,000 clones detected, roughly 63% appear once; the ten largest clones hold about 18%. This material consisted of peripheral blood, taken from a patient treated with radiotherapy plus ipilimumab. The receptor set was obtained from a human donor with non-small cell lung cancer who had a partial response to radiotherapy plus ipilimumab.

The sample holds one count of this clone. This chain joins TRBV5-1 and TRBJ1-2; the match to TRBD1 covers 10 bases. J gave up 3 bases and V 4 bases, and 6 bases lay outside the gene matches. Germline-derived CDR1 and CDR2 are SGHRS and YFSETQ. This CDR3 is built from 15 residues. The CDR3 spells CASSRGDRGDYGYTF. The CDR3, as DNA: TGCGCCAGCAGCAGGGGGGACAGGGGTGACTATGGCTACACCTTC.

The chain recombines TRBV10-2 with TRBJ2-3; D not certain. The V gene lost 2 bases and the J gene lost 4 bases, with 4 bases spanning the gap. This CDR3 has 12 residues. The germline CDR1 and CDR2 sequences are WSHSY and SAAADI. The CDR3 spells CASSEIADTQYF. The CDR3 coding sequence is TGCGCCAGCAGTGAGATAGCAGATACGCAGTATTTT.

Written as DNA, the CDR3 is TGCGCCAGCAGCCCCTCGGGGGTTCCCTCTGGGGCCAACGTCCTGACTTTC. Translating it yields CASSPSGVPSGANVLTF. The chain is built from TRBV5-1 and TRBJ2-6; tentative D call: TRBD2 (6 bases). Germline V gives CDR1 SGHRS, CDR2 YFSETQ. There are 17 residues in the CDR3. V was clipped by 4 bases and J by 0 bases, with 14 bases between them.

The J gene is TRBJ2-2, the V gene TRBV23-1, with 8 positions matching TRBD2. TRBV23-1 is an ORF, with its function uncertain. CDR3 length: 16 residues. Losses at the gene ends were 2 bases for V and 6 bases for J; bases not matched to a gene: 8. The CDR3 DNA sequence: TGCGCCAGCAGTCAACCGGGACTAGAGATCCCCGGGGAGCTGTTTTTT. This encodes CASSQPGLEIPGELFF.

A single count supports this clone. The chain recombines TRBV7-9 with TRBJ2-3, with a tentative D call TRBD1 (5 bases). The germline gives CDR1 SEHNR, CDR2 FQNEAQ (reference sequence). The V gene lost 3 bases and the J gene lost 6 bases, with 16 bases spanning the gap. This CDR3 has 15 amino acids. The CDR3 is CASSFDSGSEDTQYF. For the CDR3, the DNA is TGTGCCAGCAGCTTTGATTCAGGGTCCGAGGATACGCAGTATTTT.

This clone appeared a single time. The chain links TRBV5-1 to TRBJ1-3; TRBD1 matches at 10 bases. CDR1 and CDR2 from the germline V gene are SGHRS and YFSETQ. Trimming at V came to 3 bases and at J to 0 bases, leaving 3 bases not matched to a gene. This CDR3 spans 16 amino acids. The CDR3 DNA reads TGCGCCAGCAGCTCGGGGGACAGGGGCTCTGGAAACACCATATATTTT. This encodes CASSSGDRGSGNTIYF.

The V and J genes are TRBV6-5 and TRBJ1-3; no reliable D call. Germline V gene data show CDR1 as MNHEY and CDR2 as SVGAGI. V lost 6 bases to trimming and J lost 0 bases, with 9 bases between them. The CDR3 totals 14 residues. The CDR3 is CASSRGGSGNTIYF. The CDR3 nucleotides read TGTGCCAGCAGCCGAGGTGGCTCTGGAAACACCATATATTTT.

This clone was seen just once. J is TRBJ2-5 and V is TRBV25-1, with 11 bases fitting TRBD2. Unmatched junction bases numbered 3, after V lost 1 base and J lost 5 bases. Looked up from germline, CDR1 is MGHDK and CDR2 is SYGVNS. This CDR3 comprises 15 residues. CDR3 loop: CASSELAGGKETQYF. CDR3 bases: TGTGCCAGCAGTGAATTAGCGGGAGGGAAGGAGACCCAGTACTTC.

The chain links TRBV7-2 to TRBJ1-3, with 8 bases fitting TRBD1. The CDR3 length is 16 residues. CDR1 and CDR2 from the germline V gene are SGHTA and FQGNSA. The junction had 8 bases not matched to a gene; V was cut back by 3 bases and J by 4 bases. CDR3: CASSFQGAGVGNTIYF. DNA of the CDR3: TGTGCCAGCAGCTTTCAGGGGGCAGGAGTAGGAAACACCATATATTTT.

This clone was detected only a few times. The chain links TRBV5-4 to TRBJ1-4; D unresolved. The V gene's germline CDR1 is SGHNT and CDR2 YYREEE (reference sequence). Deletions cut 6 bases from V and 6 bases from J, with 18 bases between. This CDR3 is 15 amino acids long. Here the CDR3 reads CASTHAEQPYEKLFF. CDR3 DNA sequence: TGTGCCAGCACCCACGCCGAACAACCTTATGAAAAACTGTTTTTT.

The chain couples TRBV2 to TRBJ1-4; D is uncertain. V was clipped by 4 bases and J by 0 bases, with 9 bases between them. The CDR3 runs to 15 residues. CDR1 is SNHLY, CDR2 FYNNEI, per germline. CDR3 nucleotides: TGTGCCAGCAGTGGAACAACGACAACTAATGAAAAACTGTTTTTT. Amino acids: CASSGTTTTNEKLFF.

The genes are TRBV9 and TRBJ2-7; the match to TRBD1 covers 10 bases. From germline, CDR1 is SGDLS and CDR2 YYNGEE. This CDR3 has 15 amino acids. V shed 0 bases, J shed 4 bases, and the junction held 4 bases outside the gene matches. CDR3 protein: CASSVDGQGDYEQYF. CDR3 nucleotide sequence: TGTGCCAGCAGCGTAGATGGACAGGGGGATTACGAGCAGTACTTC. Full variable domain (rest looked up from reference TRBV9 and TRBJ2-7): DSGVTQTPKHLITATGQRVTLRCSPRSGDLSVYWYQQSLDQGLQFLIQYYNGEERAKGNILERFSAQQFPDLHSELNLSSLELGDSALYFCASSVDGQGDYEQYFGPGTRLTVT.

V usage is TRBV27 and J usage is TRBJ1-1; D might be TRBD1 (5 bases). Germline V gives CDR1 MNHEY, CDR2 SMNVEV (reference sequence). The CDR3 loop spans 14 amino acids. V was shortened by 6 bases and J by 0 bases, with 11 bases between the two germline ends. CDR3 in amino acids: CASRQGTMNTEAFF. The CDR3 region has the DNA TGTGCCAGCAGGCAGGGAACTATGAACACTGAAGCTTTCTTT.

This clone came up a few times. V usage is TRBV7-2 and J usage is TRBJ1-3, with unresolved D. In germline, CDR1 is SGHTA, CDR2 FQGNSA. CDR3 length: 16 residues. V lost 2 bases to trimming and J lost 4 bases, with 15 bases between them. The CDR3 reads CASSLTGVLRGNTIYF. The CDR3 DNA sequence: TGTGCCAGCAGCTTAACCGGGGTCCTTAGGGGAAACACCATATATTTT.

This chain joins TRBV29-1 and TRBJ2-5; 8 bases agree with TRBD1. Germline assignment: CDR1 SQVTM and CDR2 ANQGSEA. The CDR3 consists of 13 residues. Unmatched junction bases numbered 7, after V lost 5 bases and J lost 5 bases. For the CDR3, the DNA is TGCAGCGTTCTACGACAGGGGTCGGAGACCCAGTACTTC. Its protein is CSVLRQGSETQYF.

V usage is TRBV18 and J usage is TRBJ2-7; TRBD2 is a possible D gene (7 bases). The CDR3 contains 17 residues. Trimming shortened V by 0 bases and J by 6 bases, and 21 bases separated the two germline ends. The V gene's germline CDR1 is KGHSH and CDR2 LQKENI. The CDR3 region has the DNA TGTGCCAGCTCACCACCGATGGGGGGGCAAATGGTTCGCGAGCAGTACTTC. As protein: CASSPPMGGQMVREQYF. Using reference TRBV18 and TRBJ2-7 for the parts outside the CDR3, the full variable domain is NAGVMQNPRHLVRRRGQEARLRCSPMKGHSHVYWYRQLPEEGLKFMVYLQKENIIDESGMPKERFSAEFPKEGPSILRIQQVVRGDSAAYFCASSPPMGGQMVREQYFGPGTRLTVT.

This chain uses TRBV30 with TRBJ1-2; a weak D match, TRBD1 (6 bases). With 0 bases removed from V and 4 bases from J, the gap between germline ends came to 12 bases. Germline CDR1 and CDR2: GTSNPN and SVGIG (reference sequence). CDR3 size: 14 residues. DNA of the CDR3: TGTGCCTGGAGTGTTACGGGGGGCGCCTATGGCTACACCTTC. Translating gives CAWSVTGGAYGYTF.

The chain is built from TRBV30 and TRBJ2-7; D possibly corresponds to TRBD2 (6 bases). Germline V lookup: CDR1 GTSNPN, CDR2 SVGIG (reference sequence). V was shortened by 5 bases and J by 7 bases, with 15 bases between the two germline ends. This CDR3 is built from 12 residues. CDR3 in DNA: TGTGCCTGGCGCCGGTCTGGGGGGGAGCAGTACTTC. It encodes CAWRRSGGEQYF.

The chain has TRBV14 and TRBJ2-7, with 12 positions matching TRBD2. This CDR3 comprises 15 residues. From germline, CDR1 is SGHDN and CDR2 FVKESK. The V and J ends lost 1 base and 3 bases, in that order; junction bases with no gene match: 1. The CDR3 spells CASSQASGGGYEQYF. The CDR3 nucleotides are TGTGCCAGCAGCCAAGCTAGCGGGGGGGGCTACGAGCAGTACTTC.

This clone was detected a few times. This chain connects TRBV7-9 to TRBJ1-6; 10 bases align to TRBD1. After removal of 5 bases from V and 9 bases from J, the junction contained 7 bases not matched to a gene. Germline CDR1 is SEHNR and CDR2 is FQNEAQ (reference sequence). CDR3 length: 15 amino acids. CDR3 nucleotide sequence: TGTGCCAGCAGCCCGGGGACAGGGGCGCGTTCACCCCTCCACTTT. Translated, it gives CASSPGTGARSPLHF.

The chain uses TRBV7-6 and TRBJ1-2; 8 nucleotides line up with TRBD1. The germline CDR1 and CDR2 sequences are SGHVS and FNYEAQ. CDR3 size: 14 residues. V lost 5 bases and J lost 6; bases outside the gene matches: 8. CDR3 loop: CASSPGGALNGYTF. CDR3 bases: TGTGCCAGCAGCCCAGGGGGCGCTCTGAATGGCTACACCTTC.

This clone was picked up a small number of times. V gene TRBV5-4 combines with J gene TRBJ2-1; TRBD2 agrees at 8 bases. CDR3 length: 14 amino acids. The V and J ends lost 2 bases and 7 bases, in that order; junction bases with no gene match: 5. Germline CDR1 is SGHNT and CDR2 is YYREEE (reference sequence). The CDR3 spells CASSFGGGENEQFF. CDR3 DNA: TGTGCCAGCAGCTTCGGGGGGGGAGAGAATGAGCAGTTCTTC.